The clone carrying this T cell receptor (beta chain) has only a few counts. Antigen unknown. Researchers prepared the TCRbeta library using unique molecular identifiers, the study reports. Using its own MiXCR run on the PCR reads, TCRdb lists one record per CDR3 protein. Of 80,000 to 100,000 distinct CDR3 sequences in the sample, less than 25% were seen once. This sample is part of a study of T-cell reconstitution after alpha-beta-depleted transplantation in children. Study results and limitations: The high TCRbeta diversity at day 60 in some patients came from surviving recipient T cells and thymic progenitors.

The sequence derives from a boy aged 2 to 10 with acute lymphoblastic leukemia, due to receive a stem cell transplant. This specimen was PBMCs, taken before TCRalphabeta/CD19-depleted stem cell transplant.

The chain's CDR3 is CASSLRIGGEKLFF. CDR3 sequence (DNA): TGTGCCAGCAGCCTCAGGATCGGCGGTGAAAAACTGTTTTTT. The rearrangement joins TRBV7-2 to TRBJ1-4, with D hard to call. The CDR3 is 14 amino acids. Germline V lookup: CDR1 SGHTA, CDR2 FQGNSA. V lost 5 bases to trimming and J lost 7 bases, with 14 bases between them.